These 24 T cell receptor beta chains came from one sample sequenced in a study of post-analysis software for immune sequencing data. Libraries were made from TCR beta cDNA, and they carried unique molecular identifiers. From the PCR reads, TCRdb called clonotypes with MiXCR, one entry per CDR3 protein. Of about 460,000 distinct CDR3 sequences in the sample, roughly 45% are singletons; the top ten hold about 12%. Study-wide points: Patients used about 5 TRBV segments, including TRBV5-6, TRBV5-1 and TRBV20-1, more often than controls.

The antigens these receptors bind are not known. Sequenced material: blood. Every receptor here comes from a girl aged 10 to 17 with multiple sclerosis.

V usage is TRBV27 and J usage is TRBJ2-1; 13 nucleotides match TRBD2. Judging by the DNA end, TRBJ2-7 fits better; the J call may be wrong. The CDR3 contains 15 residues. CDR1 and CDR2 from the germline V gene are MNHEY and SMNVEV (reference sequence). CDR3 in amino acids: CASSFRTSGSDEQYF. CDR3 in DNA: TGTGCCAGCAGTTTTAGGACTAGCGGGAGTGACGAGCAGTACTTC.

Details on this clonotype: A much more abundant neighbour one base away suggests this may be a read error. The V call is TRBV20-1, the J call TRBJ2-7; 8 bases are a match to TRBD1. Trimming took 6 bases from V and 2 from J; bases not matched to a gene: 12. CDR1 and CDR2 (germline): DFQATT, SNEGSKA (reference sequence). The CDR3 extends over 15 amino acids. The CDR3 nucleotides are TGCAGTGCCAAAGAACCGGACAGGGTGGCCTACGAGCAGTACTTC. This gives the protein CSAKEPDRVAYEQYF.

There are a few counts of this clonotype. This chain joins TRBV5-1 and TRBJ2-7; D gene ambiguous. This CDR3 comprises 14 residues. Trimming pared 0 bases from V and 8 bases from J, leaving 15 bases between. Per the germline V gene, CDR1 is SGHRS and CDR2 is YFSETQ. CDR3 sequence reads: CASSLVGSERKQYF. CDR3 DNA sequence: TGCGCCAGCAGCTTGGTAGGGTCTGAGCGTAAGCAGTACTTC.

In this sample, this clonotype turned up a few times. The chain links TRBV20-1 to TRBJ1-2; D may be TRBD1 (6 bases). Trimming took off 5 bases at V and 2 bases at J, with 15 bases between the two ends. From germline, CDR1 is DFQATT and CDR2 SNEGSKA (reference sequence). The CDR3 contains 14 residues. The CDR3 region has the DNA TGCAGTGCTCGGAGACAGGCACTCAACTATGGCTACACCTTC. Translation: CSARRQALNYGYTF.

This clonotype was seen a few times. The chain is built from TRBV7-9 and TRBJ2-1, with 13 bases matching TRBD2. Looked up from germline, CDR1 is SEHNR and CDR2 is FQNEAQ (reference sequence). This CDR3 is built from 15 residues. V gave up 3 bases and J gave up 12 bases; unmatched junction bases: 8. The CDR3 is CASSFDGTSGIPQFF. The CDR3 bases are TGTGCCAGCAGCTTCGACGGGACTAGCGGGATCCCGCAGTTCTTC.

This clonotype was seen more than once but under ten times. V and J are TRBV7-3 and TRBJ2-3; TRBD2 matches at 10 bases. The ends lost 5 bases at V and 8 bases at J; junction bases unmatched: 13. The CDR3 sequence is 16 residues long. Germline lookup yields CDR1 SGHTA and CDR2 FQGTGA. The DNA for the CDR3 is TGTGCCAGCAGCGGGGGACTAGCGAAGGGGTTGGGTACGCAGTATTTT. Translating it yields CASSGGLAKGLGTQYF.

The chain combines TRBV7-3 with TRBJ2-1; 11 bases map to TRBD1. This CDR3 is 16 amino acids long. The ends lost 1 base at V and 3 bases at J; junction bases unmatched: 2. CDR1 is SGHTA, CDR2 FQGTGA, per germline. The CDR3 spells CASSLIGTGGYNEQFF. The CDR3 nucleotides read TGTGCCAGCAGCTTAATCGGGACAGGGGGCTACAATGAGCAGTTCTTC. The variable domain in full, completed from reference TRBV7-3 and TRBJ2-1, reads GAGVSQTPSNKVTEKGKYVELRCDPISGHTALYWYRQSLGQGPEFLIYFQGTGAADDSGLPNDRFFAVRPEGSVSTLKIQRTERGDSAVYLCASSLIGTGGYNEQFFGPGTRLTVL.

The rearrangement links TRBV28 to TRBJ2-3; TRBD2 matches at 7 bases. The CDR3 is made up of 15 amino acids. The trim removed 7 bases at V and 1 base at J, leaving 8 bases unmatched. From germline, CDR1 is MDHEN and CDR2 SYDVKM. CDR3 in amino acids: CASTRGRGGTDTQYF. The CDR3 region has the DNA TGTGCCAGCACTAGGGGACGGGGGGGCACAGATACGCAGTATTTT.

This clonotype has only a few counts. The genes are TRBV5-1 and TRBJ1-2, with 9 bases identical to TRBD1. This CDR3 region has 15 residues. Per the germline V gene, CDR1 is SGHRS and CDR2 is YFSETQ. With V trimmed by 4 bases and J by 2 bases, 6 bases remained unmatched. CDR3 in amino acids: CASSEQGAVNYGYTF. The CDR3 bases are TGCGCCAGCAGCGAACAGGGGGCAGTGAACTATGGCTACACCTTC.

The chain joins TRBV6-5 to TRBJ2-5, with TRBD2 identical over 13 bases. CDR1 MNHEY and CDR2 SVGAGI come from the germline V gene. With 4 bases clipped from V and 6 bases from J, the junction kept 8 bases outside the gene matches. This CDR3 region has 16 residues. The CDR3 DNA reads as TGTGCCAGCAGTTCGCGGACTAGCGGGAGCAGGAAGACCCAGTACTTC. Protein: CASSSRTSGSRKTQYF.

The genes are TRBV20-1 and TRBJ1-2; D is uncertain. CDR3 size: 13 residues. Trimming took 4 bases from V and 4 from J, leaving 13 bases between them. Germline CDR1 is DFQATT and CDR2 is SNEGSKA (reference sequence). CDR3 sequence (DNA): TGCAGTGCTATAGTGACCCCCCTCTATGGCTACACCTTC. Protein sequence: CSAIVTPLYGYTF.

This chain links TRBV20-1 with TRBJ2-7, with D perhaps matching TRBD1 (6 bases). Germline CDR1 and CDR2: DFQATT and SNEGSKA (reference sequence). The CDR3 consists of 12 residues. Trimming pared 5 bases from V and 3 bases from J, leaving 11 bases between. CDR3 DNA: TGCAGTGCTCGGCAACAGGGCTACGAGCAGTACTTC. Protein: CSARQQGYEQYF.

The V call is TRBV10-3, the J call TRBJ1-1; 8 bases agree with TRBD1. V lost 10 bases, J lost 6 bases, and 7 bases stayed unmatched. The V gene's germline CDR1 is ENHRY and CDR2 SYGVKD. This CDR3 spans 12 amino acids. Here the CDR3 reads CATGQGGSEAFF. The CDR3 nucleotides are TGTGCCACCGGACAGGGAGGCTCTGAAGCTTTCTTT.

This clonotype has only a few counts. CDR3 loop: CASSLARDTKETQYF. CDR3 coding DNA: TGCGCCAGCAGCTTGGCCCGCGATACGAAAGAGACCCAGTACTTC. V gene TRBV5-1 combines with J gene TRBJ2-5; D remains unclear. Germline CDR1 is SGHRS and CDR2 is YFSETQ. The ends were cut back, 0 bases at V and 3 bases at J, with 12 bases in the middle. The length of the CDR3 is 15 residues. Together with reference TRBV5-1 and TRBJ2-5, the CDR3 gives the full variable domain: KAGVTQTPRYLIKTRGQQVTLSCSPISGHRSVSWYQQTPGQGLQFLFEYFSETQRNKGNFPGRFSGRQFSNSRSEMNVSTLELGDSALYLCASSLARDTKETQYFGPGTRLLVL.

On this clonotype: The germline gene is not matched at one end of the junction; a read error may be the cause. The genes are TRBV11-1 and TRBJ2-3; D is uncertain. Germline lookup yields CDR1 SGHAT and CDR2 FQDESV (reference sequence). This CDR3 region has 14 residues. The CDR3 here is CASSSTSGADTQYF. CDR3 DNA: TGTGCCAGCAGCTCCACGTCGGGCGCAGACACGCAGTATTTT.

The rearrangement joins TRBV28 to TRBJ2-1; D is possibly TRBD1 (6 bases). V lost 6 bases to trimming and J lost 0 bases, with 15 bases between them. The CDR3 loop spans 16 amino acids. CDR1 is MDHEN, CDR2 SYDVKM, per germline. The CDR3 region is CASSSGQLSSYNEQFF. The CDR3 region has the DNA TGTGCCAGCAGCTCCGGACAGCTAAGCTCCTACAATGAGCAGTTCTTC. Variable domain in full (rest from reference TRBV28 and TRBJ2-1): DVKVTQSSRYLVKRTGEKVFLECVQDMDHENMFWYRQDPGLGLRLIYFSYDVKMKEKGDIPEGYSVSREKKERFSLILESASTNQTSMYLCASSSGQLSSYNEQFFGPGTRLTVL.

The chain links TRBV7-6 to TRBJ2-1; weak D call: TRBD2 (6 bases). Germline loops: CDR1 SGHVS, CDR2 FNYEAQ. V dropped 8 bases and J dropped 7 bases, with 30 bases sitting between them. The CDR3 is made up of 18 amino acids. CDR3 sequence (DNA): TGTGCCAGCGCGAGCGGAGGGGATTTTCATAGGGTTCGGAATGAGCAGTTCTTC. It specifies CASASGGDFHRVRNEQFF.

The rearrangement uses TRBV20-1 and TRBJ2-7; D may be TRBD1 (5 bases). Between the trimmed V and J ends, which lost 5 bases and 0 bases, there was a span of 11 bases. The germline CDR1 and CDR2 sequences are DFQATT and SNEGSKA (reference sequence). This CDR3 is built from 13 residues. As DNA, the CDR3 is TGCAGTGCTGACAGTACCCGCTCCTACGAGCAGTACTTC. Amino acid sequence: CSADSTRSYEQYF.

The chain has TRBV15 and TRBJ2-3, with 8 bases matching TRBD2. The V gene's germline CDR1 is LNHNV and CDR2 YYDKDF (reference sequence). The trim removed 1 base at V and 1 base at J, leaving 4 bases unmatched. The CDR3 consists of 16 residues. This chain's CDR3 is CATSRGAGLGTDTQYF. The CDR3 DNA is TGTGCCACCAGCAGAGGCGCGGGACTAGGCACAGATACGCAGTATTTT. The full variable domain, completed using reference TRBV15 and TRBJ2-3, is DAMVIQNPRYQVTQFGKPVTLSCSQTLNHNVMYWYQQKSSQAPKLLFHYYDKDFNNEADTPDNFQSRRPNTSFCFLDIRSPGLGDTAMYLCATSRGAGLGTDTQYFGPGTRLTVL.

The genes are TRBV2 and TRBJ2-7; D is ambiguous. V was pared by 7 bases and J by 0 bases, with 13 bases between. From germline, CDR1 is SNHLY and CDR2 FYNNEI. CDR3 length: 14 amino acids. CDR3 sequence: CASMPRSGSYEQYF. CDR3 coding DNA: TGTGCCAGCATGCCCCGTTCTGGCTCCTACGAGCAGTACTTC.

This chain joins TRBV7-9 and TRBJ2-5, with unresolved D. The CDR3 consists of 14 residues. V was cut by 5 bases and J by 4 bases, with 14 bases left in between. Germline V gene data show CDR1 as SEHNR and CDR2 as FQNEAQ (reference sequence). The DNA of the CDR3 is TGTGCCAGCAGCACCGGACCGGGCCGAGAGACCCAGTACTTC. The encoded protein is CASSTGPGRETQYF.

V usage is TRBV7-9 and J usage is TRBJ1-2, with unresolved D. The V and J ends lost 5 bases and 4 bases respectively, with 8 bases between them. CDR1 and CDR2 (germline): SEHNR, FQNEAQ (reference sequence). The CDR3 has 12 amino acids. CDR3 in DNA: TGTGCCAGCAGCCTGGACGTCTATGGCTACACCTTC. Its protein product is CASSLDVYGYTF.

J is TRBJ1-1 and V is TRBV6-2 or TRBV6-3; TRBD1 is a possible D gene (6 bases). Germline V gene lookup returns CDR1 MNHEY and CDR2 SVGEGT. Trimming left V 2 bases short and J 5 bases short, with 12 bases between. The CDR3 runs 14 residues. Here the CDR3 reads CASSYQGPWTEAFF. DNA of the CDR3: TGTGCCAGCAGTTACCAGGGGCCGTGGACTGAAGCTTTCTTT.

This clonotype has a handful of counts. The chain uses TRBV29-1 and TRBJ2-3; TRBD2 might be the D (5 bases). The CDR3 is 13 residues long. Trimming took 5 bases from V and 6 from J, leaving 15 bases between them. Looked up from germline, CDR1 is SQVTM and CDR2 is ANQGSEA. In nucleotides, the CDR3 is TGCAGCGTTCGGGGAGTCCAAACTGATACGCAGTATTTT. Its protein product is CSVRGVQTDTQYF.